Reported below is one T cell receptor (beta chain). Sequence at one end of the junction differs from germline and may be a read error. The CDR3 consists of 13 residues. The germline gives CDR1 MNHNS, CDR2 SASEGT. This specimen comes from a study of CD4 and CD8 cells across lung adenocarcinoma regions. Donors had localized lung adenocarcinoma, a non-small cell lung cancer. From the PCR reads, TCRdb called clonotypes with MiXCR, one entry per CDR3 protein. The profile shows around 19,000 distinct CDR3 sequences, approximately 49% of them singletons. The sequenced sample consisted of CD8+ T cells from the center of a lung tumor. The TCR sequence derives from a female donor with lung adenocarcinoma. The CD4 and CD8 labels of this study may be unreliable. The J gene is TRBJ2-3, the V gene TRBV6-1; perhaps D is TRBD1 or TRBD2 (5 bases each). In nucleotides, the CDR3 is TGTGCCAGGGGGCTGGGAGCCAGAGATACGCAGTATTTC. Translation gives CARGLGARDTQYF.